Shown below are 6 T cell receptor beta chains from a single sample sequenced in a study of CD8 T cells in ankylosing spondylitis. TCRdb reprocessed the 5' RACE reads with MiXCR, giving one entry per CDR3 protein. The data show about 220,000 distinct CDR3 sequences, 10% seen once. The material sequenced was blood, either unsorted or a sorted T cell fraction (not recorded which). These TCRs come from a male donor with ankylosing spondylitis or in good health (not recorded which).

This sequence joins TRBV28 and TRBJ2-7; perhaps TRBD2 as D (6 bases). The CDR3 has 12 amino acids. The germline CDR1 and CDR2 sequences are MDHEN and SYDVKM. V was trimmed by 8 bases and J by 7 bases, leaving 15 bases between them. The CDR3 DNA sequence: TGTGCCAGCCGGGGGACGGTACGAGAGCAGTACTTC. Translation gives CASRGTVREQYF.

In this sample, this clonotype turned up a few times. CDR3 bases: TGTGCCAGCGGGGAAGGACAGGGCACTGAAGCTTTCTTT. Its translation: CASGEGQGTEAFF. This sequence joins TRBV7-2 and TRBJ1-1, with 8 bases matching TRBD1. Germline V gives CDR1 SGHTA, CDR2 FQGNSA. V shed 8 bases and J 4 bases; nucleotides not matched to a gene: 6. This CDR3 is built from 13 residues. Together with reference TRBV7-2 and TRBJ1-1, the CDR3 gives the full variable domain: GAGVSQSPSNKVTEKGKDVELRCDPISGHTALYWYRQSLGQGLEFLIYFQGNSAPDKSGLPSDRFSAERTGGSVSTLTIQRTQQEDSAVYLCASGEGQGTEAFFGQGTRLTVV.

This clonotype was seen at least ten times. The genes are TRBV2 and TRBJ1-5, with D perhaps matching TRBD1 (6 bases). The germline V and J ends were trimmed by 8 bases and 2 bases, with 13 bases remaining between them. This CDR3 is built from 14 residues. CDR1 is SNHLY and CDR2 is FYNNEI in the germline V gene. Here the CDR3 reads CASWGAVGNQPQHF. CDR3 in DNA: TGTGCCAGCTGGGGGGCGGTCGGCAATCAGCCCCAGCATTTT.

This clonotype was detected only a few times. V usage is TRBV7-6 and J usage is TRBJ1-5; no firm D call. The CDR3 runs to 14 residues. The V end lost 5 bases, the J end lost 6 bases, and 14 bases lay between the germline ends. The germline V gene has CDR1 SGHVS and CDR2 FNYEAQ. CDR3 loop: CASSPGFASQPQHF. The CDR3 DNA reads as TGTGCCAGCAGCCCGGGGTTCGCGAGTCAGCCCCAGCATTTT.

The V and J genes are TRBV30 and TRBJ2-3; a weak D match, TRBD1 (5 bases). CDR3 size: 12 residues. The germline V and J ends were trimmed by 4 bases and 10 bases, with 15 bases remaining between them. Germline CDR1 and CDR2: GTSNPN and SVGIG (reference sequence). CDR3 residues: CAWNRPGSPQYF. The CDR3 nucleotides read TGTGCCTGGAACCGCCCAGGGTCTCCGCAGTATTTT.

This clonotype showed up many times. This chain links TRBV12-3 or TRBV12-4 with TRBJ1-5; unclear D gene. The CDR3 totals 15 residues. V was cut by 4 bases and J by 7 bases, with 17 bases left in between. The CDR3 protein is CASSSGSLTGQPQHF. The CDR3 DNA sequence: TGTGCCAGCAGTTCCGGGTCTTTAACTGGGCAGCCCCAGCATTTT.